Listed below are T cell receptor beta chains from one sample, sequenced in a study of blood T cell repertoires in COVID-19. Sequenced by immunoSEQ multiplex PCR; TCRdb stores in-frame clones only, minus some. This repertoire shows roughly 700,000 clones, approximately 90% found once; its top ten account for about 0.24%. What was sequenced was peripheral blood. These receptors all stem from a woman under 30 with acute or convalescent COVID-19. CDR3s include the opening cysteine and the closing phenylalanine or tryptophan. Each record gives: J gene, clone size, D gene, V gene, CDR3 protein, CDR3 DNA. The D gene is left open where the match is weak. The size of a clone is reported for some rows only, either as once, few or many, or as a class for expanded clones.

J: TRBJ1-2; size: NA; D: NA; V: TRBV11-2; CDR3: CASSYRGGQSTNYGYTF; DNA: TGTGCCAGCAGCTATAGGGGGGGGCAGTCTACTAACTATGGCTACACCTTC
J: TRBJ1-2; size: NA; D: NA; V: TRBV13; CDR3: CASSLREQGLAGYTF; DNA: TGTGCCAGCAGCTTACGCGAACAGGGTTTAGCTGGCTACACCTTC
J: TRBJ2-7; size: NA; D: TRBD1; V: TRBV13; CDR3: CASSTRDRGGNEQYF; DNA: TGTGCCAGCAGCACAAGGGACAGGGGGGGGAACGAGCAGTACTTC
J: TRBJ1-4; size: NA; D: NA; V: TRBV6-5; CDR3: CASSSSMDRRKLFF; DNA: TGTGCCAGCAGTTCCTCCATGGACAGACGAAAACTGTTTTTT
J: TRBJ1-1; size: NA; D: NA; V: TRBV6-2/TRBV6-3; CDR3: CASSYGGAGNTEAFF; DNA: TGTGCCAGCAGTTACGGGGGGGCAGGGAACACTGAAGCTTTCTTT
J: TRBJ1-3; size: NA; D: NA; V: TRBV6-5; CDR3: CASSYDAVPGNTIYF; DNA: TGTGCCAGCAGTTACGATGCGGTTCCGGGAAACACCATATATTTT
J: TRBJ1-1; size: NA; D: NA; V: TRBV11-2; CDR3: CASSRQPNTEAFF; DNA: TGTGCCAGCAGCCGACAGCCGAACACTGAAGCTTTCTTT
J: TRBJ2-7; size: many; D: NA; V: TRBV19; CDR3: CASSWRAESSYEQYF; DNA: TGTGCCAGTAGCTGGAGGGCGGAGAGCTCCTACGAGCAGTACTTC
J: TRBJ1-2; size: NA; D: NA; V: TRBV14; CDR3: CASSQDVGHNYGYTF; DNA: TGTGCCAGCAGCCAAGACGTGGGACATAACTATGGCTACACCTTC
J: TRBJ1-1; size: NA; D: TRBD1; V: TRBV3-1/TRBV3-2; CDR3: CASQAETGTDDDTEAFF; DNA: TGTGCCAGCCAGGCCGAGACAGGGACTGATGATGACACTGAAGCTTTCTTT
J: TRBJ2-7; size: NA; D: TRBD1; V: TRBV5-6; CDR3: CASSVPSGTGTREYF; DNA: TGTGCCAGCAGCGTACCGTCCGGGACAGGGACAAGGGAGTACTTC
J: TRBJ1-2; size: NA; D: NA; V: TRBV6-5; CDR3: CASSYRGNHGYTF; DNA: TGTGCCAGCAGTTACCGGGGAAACCATGGCTACACCTTC
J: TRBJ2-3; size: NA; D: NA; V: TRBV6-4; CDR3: CASSPLGGGADTQYF; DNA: TGTGCCAGCAGCCCTCTAGGGGGGGGCGCAGATACGCAGTATTTT
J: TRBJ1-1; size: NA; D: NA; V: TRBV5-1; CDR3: CASSLVGVALLTEAFF; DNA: TGCGCCAGCAGCTTGGTCGGGGTTGCGTTGCTCACTGAAGCTTTCTTT
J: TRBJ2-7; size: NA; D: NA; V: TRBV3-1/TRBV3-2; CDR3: CASSQDPGYSYEQYF; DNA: TGTGCCAGCAGTCAAGATCCGGGTTACTCCTACGAGCAGTACTTC
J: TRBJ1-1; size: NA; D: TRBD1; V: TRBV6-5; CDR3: CASSSLDRGLGTEAFF; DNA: TGTGCCAGCAGTTCCCTAGACAGGGGCCTGGGCACTGAAGCTTTCTTT
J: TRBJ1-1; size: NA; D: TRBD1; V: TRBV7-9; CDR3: CASSPKSTGGIRNTEAFF; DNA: TGTGCCAGCAGCCCCAAATCAACAGGGGGCATAAGGAACACTGAAGCTTTCTTT
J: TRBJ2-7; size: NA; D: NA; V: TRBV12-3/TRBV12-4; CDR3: CASSSTMTREQYF; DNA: TGTGCCAGCAGTTCCACTATGACGCGGGAGCAGTACTTC
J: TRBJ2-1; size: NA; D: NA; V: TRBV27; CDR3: CASSFTVGLQYNEQFF; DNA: TGTGCCAGCAGTTTTACAGTAGGACTTCAATACAATGAGCAGTTCTTC